A selection of T cell receptor beta chains follows, all from one sample in a study of blood T cell repertoires in COVID-19. Here immunoSEQ multiplex PCR was the method, and the copy in TCRdb shows in-frame clones only, minus some. Altogether 95,000 to 100,000 clones are present, 85% being singletons, with the ten largest covering about 1.8%. Input material: peripheral blood. These receptors were taken from a woman in her seventies with active or convalescent COVID-19. The CDR3 runs from the conserved cysteine through the conserved F or W. The D gene is left open where the match is weak. Expanded clones are given a class, and other clones once, few, many or no size at all.

J,size,V,D,DNA,CDR3
TRBJ1-2,.,TRBV15,.,TGTGCCACCAGCAGAGAAAGGGGTACTGGCTATGGCTACACCTTC,CATSRERGTGYGYTF
TRBJ1-5,.,TRBV6-5,.,TGTGCCAGCAGGGCCCCGGGGGTTAGCAATCAGCCCCAGCATTTT,CASRAPGVSNQPQHF
TRBJ1-2,few,TRBV2,.,TGTGCCAGCACCCCGGGGGGCGGGGGCATTTTTGGCTACACCTTC,CASTPGGGGIFGYTF
TRBJ1-1,.,TRBV27,TRBD1,TGTGCCAGCAGCTTTATGGGACAGGAAGACACTGAAGCTTTCTTT,CASSFMGQEDTEAFF
TRBJ2-1,.,TRBV7-9,TRBD2,TGTGCCAGCAGCTCATTAAAGCGGGACTTCCTCACCTCCTACAATGAGCAGTTCTTC,CASSSLKRDFLTSYNEQFF
TRBJ2-5,.,TRBV10-3,TRBD2,TGTGCCATCAGTGAGTCCCCTAGCGGTGAAGAGACCCAGTACTTC,CAISESPSGEETQYF
TRBJ1-4,.,TRBV12-3/TRBV12-4,.,TGTGCCAGCAGTTTACAGGGTGAAGAAAAACTGTTTTTT,CASSLQGEEKLFF
TRBJ1-3,.,TRBV18,TRBD1,TGTGCCAGCTCACCGATCGACAGGGGGCCGCGAAACACCATATATTTT,CASSPIDRGPRNTIYF
TRBJ1-3,.,TRBV28,TRBD1,TGTGCCAGCAGTCCGGGGGGGACAGGGATTCGCGCCATATATTTT,CASSPGGTGIRAIYF
TRBJ1-3,.,TRBV5-1,.,TGCGCCAGCAGCGGGACTTCAGGGCCCGGAAACACCATATATTTT,CASSGTSGPGNTIYF
TRBJ2-1,once,TRBV5-1,TRBD1,TGCGCCAGCAGCTTAACAGGGGGCTCCTACAATGAGCAGTTCTTC,CASSLTGGSYNEQFF
TRBJ1-2,.,TRBV28,TRBD1,TGTGCCAGCAGTGGGGACAGATACTATGGCTACACCTTC,CASSGDRYYGYTF
TRBJ2-3,.,TRBV4-2,.,TGTGCCAGCAGCCAAGGGGCGGGGGCAAGAGATACGCAGTATTTT,CASSQGAGARDTQYF
TRBJ2-3,once,TRBV25-1,TRBD2,TGTGCCAGCAGTGGCGGGACTAGCGGGTTCGTAGATACGCAGTATTTT,CASSGGTSGFVDTQYF
TRBJ2-7,few,TRBV27,.,TGTGCCAGCAGTCTGACGATAACAGGGACGGGCGAGCAGTACTTC,CASSLTITGTGEQYF
TRBJ1-4,.,TRBV28,TRBD1,TGTGCCAGCAGTTCCCCGGGACAGGCAACTAATGAAAAACTGTTTTTT,CASSSPGQATNEKLFF
TRBJ1-6,.,TRBV5-8,TRBD1,TGTGCCAGCAGCTTGGCCAGGGGGCAATCACCCCTCCACTTT,CASSLARGQSPLHF
TRBJ1-6,.,TRBV14,.,TGTGCCAGCAGCCAAGGCTACACAGGGAGCTCAACGGCTTCACCCCTCCACTTT,CASSQGYTGSSTASPLHF
TRBJ2-1,.,TRBV5-1,TRBD2,TGCGCCAGCAGCTTACTAGCGGGCTCCAATGAGCAGTTCTTC,CASSLLAGSNEQFF
TRBJ1-4,.,TRBV4-3,TRBD1,TGCGCCAGCAGCCAAGATGGGACAGGGAATGAAAAACTGTTTTTT,CASSQDGTGNEKLFF
TRBJ2-7,few,TRBV28,TRBD1,TGTGCCAGCAGTACAACAGGGGGAACCTACGAGCAGTACTTC,CASSTTGGTYEQYF
TRBJ1-5,.,TRBV7-8,.,TGTGCCAGCAGCTTGGGGGGGTTAGGCAATCAGCCCCAGCATTTT,CASSLGGLGNQPQHF
TRBJ2-5,.,TRBV7-2,TRBD1,TGTGCCAGCAGCCGGACAGGGAGGGAGACCCAGTACTTC,CASSRTGRETQYF
TRBJ1-4,.,TRBV5-1,TRBD1,TGCGCCAGCAGCCCAGGGACAGTTAATGAAAAACTGTTTTTT,CASSPGTVNEKLFF
TRBJ1-1,.,TRBV10-3,TRBD1,TGTGCCATCAGTGACAGGGGGCGTAATAGAACTGAAGCTTTCTTT,CAISDRGRNRTEAFF
TRBJ2-3,few,TRBV21-1,.,TGTGCCAGCAGCAAAGCGGAGCACCGGACTGTGTTTTCGGATACGCAGTATTTT,CASSKAEHRTVFSDTQYF
TRBJ1-3,once,TRBV10-3,.,TGTGCCATCAGTGAGAGAATACTCCAGGGAGGAAACACCATATATTTT,CAISERILQGGNTIYF
TRBJ2-1,.,TRBV5-4,TRBD2,TGTGCCAGCAGCTTGACCGGGGGGAGTTACAATGAGCAGTTCTTC,CASSLTGGSYNEQFF
TRBJ2-7,few,TRBV30,.,TGTGCCTGGAGCGGGGCCTACGAGCAGTACTTC,CAWSGAYEQYF
TRBJ2-1,.,TRBV6-6,TRBD2,TGTGCCAGCAGTACCGGACTAGCGGGGGGAAATGAGCAGTTCTTC,CASSTGLAGGNEQFF
TRBJ2-7,.,TRBV3-1/TRBV3-2,TRBD1,TGTGCCAGCATCATGGAAGTTAGCCGGGACAGGGTCCAGGGACAGGGGGAATACGAGCAGTACTTC,CASIMEVSRDRVQGQGEYEQYF
TRBJ1-5,.,TRBV15,.,TGTGCCACCCAATCTGACAGGAGCAATCAGCCCCAGCATTTT,CATQSDRSNQPQHF
TRBJ2-7,.,TRBV5-5,TRBD1,TGTGCCAGCGATGACAGGGGAGGCGAGCAGTACTTC,CASDDRGGEQYF
TRBJ2-2,.,TRBV28,TRBD1,TGTGCCAGTTGCCCGTCGACAGGGGCCGGGGAGCTGTTTTTT,CASCPSTGAGELFF
TRBJ2-7,.,TRBV5-5,TRBD2,TGTGCCAGCAGCTTGGGTGCCAGGGAGGGCTACGAGCAGTACTTC,CASSLGAREGYEQYF
TRBJ1-3,.,TRBV28,.,TGTGCCAGCAGTTTATCTGACTTTGGAAACACCATATATTTT,CASSLSDFGNTIYF
TRBJ2-3,once,TRBV20-1,.,TGCAGTGCTAGTTGGCTAGCGGATACGCAGTATTTT,CSASWLADTQYF
TRBJ2-1,.,TRBV20-1,TRBD2,TGCAGTGCTAGTTACGGGAGGGGTGAGCAGTTCTTC,CSASYGRGEQFF
TRBJ2-5,.,TRBV24-1,.,TGTGCCACCAGTGAATATGGGACAACGGAGACCCAGTACTTC,CATSEYGTTETQYF
TRBJ2-3,.,TRBV5-5,.,TGTGCCAGCAGCCAGGGTGTTGGCGGCTCGGATACGCAGTATTTT,CASSQGVGGSDTQYF
TRBJ1-6,few,TRBV30,.,TGTGCCTGGAGTGCGGGTCGGTGGGCCCTCCACTTT,CAWSAGRWALHF
TRBJ1-6,.,TRBV28,.,TGTGCCAGCTCTTCAAGGTCGGGTTATTCACCCCTCCACTTT,CASSSRSGYSPLHF
TRBJ1-5,.,TRBV4-1,TRBD1,TGCGCCAGCACGGACAGGGGGTCTTATAGCAATCAGCCCCAGCATTTT,CASTDRGSYSNQPQHF
TRBJ1-5,.,TRBV9,.,TGTGCCAGCCTGGCTAGATGCGATCCAGAACGGGGGGCCATTAATCAGCCCCAGCATTTT,CASLARCDPERGAINQPQHF
TRBJ2-1,.,TRBV6-5,TRBD1,TGTGCCAGCAGTTACAGCTGGGACAGCTCCTACAATGAGCAGTTCTTC,CASSYSWDSSYNEQFF
TRBJ1-4,.,TRBV4-1,.,TGCGCCAGCAGCCCAAGACAGCTAAATGAAAAACTGTTTTTT,CASSPRQLNEKLFF
TRBJ1-2,.,TRBV7-2,TRBD1,TGTGCCAGCACCCTGGACAGGGCAGTGGGTGGCTACACCTTC,CASTLDRAVGGYTF
TRBJ1-5,.,TRBV7-8,.,TGTGCCAGCAGCTTTGGCACAGGGCGGAATCAGCCCCAGCATTTT,CASSFGTGRNQPQHF
TRBJ2-7,.,TRBV30,TRBD1,TGTGCCTGGGCCCCACGAACAGGGGCCGAGCAGTACTTC,CAWAPRTGAEQYF